A single sample is the source of the 24 T cell receptor beta chains below, sequenced in a study of blood T cell repertoires in COVID-19. This table comes from immunoSEQ multiplex PCR, and its TCRdb copy is limited to in-frame clones, with some not included. The data hold 200,000 to 250,000 clones, with over 80% observed a single time. The specimen sequenced was peripheral blood. The source is a woman aged 25 to 45 with COVID-19, enrolled during active disease.

The rearrangement links TRBV4-3 to TRBJ2-3; D remains unclear. Germline V lookup: CDR1 LGHNA, CDR2 YSLEER. The V and J ends lost 0 bases and 1 base respectively, with 14 bases between them. The CDR3 is 17 amino acids. DNA of the CDR3: TGCGCCAGCAGCCAAGATCTTCCCCCCAGTGGCACAGATACGCAGTATTTT. Protein sequence: CASSQDLPPSGTDTQYF.

This clone has just one count. V and J are TRBV27 and TRBJ2-1, with 9 bases identical to TRBD2. Germline trimming cut 2 bases from V and 4 bases from J; bases unmatched to any gene: 15. Looked up from germline, CDR1 is MNHEY and CDR2 is SMNVEV (reference sequence). The CDR3 has 19 residues. The CDR3 DNA sequence: TGTGCCAGCAGTTTAGGGCAGGGAAAGGCGGGAGGGATTTACAATGAGCAGTTCTTC. Encoded protein: CASSLGQGKAGGIYNEQFF.

The V gene is TRBV15, the J gene TRBJ2-2; 11 nucleotides agree with TRBD2. The CDR3 covers 19 residues. CDR1 LNHNV and CDR2 YYDKDF come from the germline V gene (reference sequence). V shed 0 bases and J 1 base; nucleotides not matched to a gene: 7. CDR3 nucleotide sequence: TGTGCCACCAGCAGAGATCTGATCGGGACTAGCGGGAACACCGGGGAGCTGTTTTTT. This translates into CATSRDLIGTSGNTGELFF.

The chain has TRBV5-1 and TRBJ2-5, with a possible D match to TRBD2 (6 bases). Germline CDR1 reads SGHRS; CDR2 reads YFSETQ. Trimming shortened V by 2 bases and J by 2 bases, and 13 bases separated the two germline ends. CDR3 size: 15 residues. In DNA form, the CDR3 reads TGCGCCAGCAGCTTCTATGCGGCGGGACAAGAGACCCAGTACTTC. It is translated as CASSFYAAGQETQYF. Looking up the rest from reference TRBV5-1 and TRBJ2-5 gives the full variable domain: KAGVTQTPRYLIKTRGQQVTLSCSPISGHRSVSWYQQTPGQGLQFLFEYFSETQRNKGNFPGRFSGRQFSNSRSEMNVSTLELGDSALYLCASSFYAAGQETQYFGPGTRLLVL.

The chain is built from TRBV7-8 and TRBJ2-7, with 11 positions matching TRBD1. The V and J ends lost 4 bases and 3 bases, in that order; junction bases with no gene match: 2. Germline V gene sequence: CDR1 SGHVS, CDR2 FQNEAQ. CDR3 length: 14 amino acids. CDR3 sequence: CASSSDRGRYEQYF. CDR3 bases: TGTGCCAGCAGCTCGGACAGGGGGCGCTACGAGCAGTACTTC.

The V call is TRBV6-6, the J call TRBJ2-7; 8 nucleotides align to TRBD2. With V trimmed by 0 bases and J by 7 bases, 8 bases remained unmatched. CDR1 and CDR2 (germline): MNHNY, SVGAGI (reference sequence). This CDR3 has 15 amino acids. The CDR3 sequence is CASSYSGGGSKEQYF. The CDR3 DNA sequence: TGTGCCAGCAGTTACTCCGGGGGGGGTTCAAAGGAGCAGTACTTC.

The chain combines TRBV28 with TRBJ2-3; 7 bases fit TRBD2. The CDR3 covers 16 residues. In germline, CDR1 is MDHEN, CDR2 SYDVKM. Trimming removed 2 bases from V and 7 bases from J; junction bases left unmatched: 12. The CDR3 nucleotides read TGTGCCAGCAGTTTAGAAGCGGGGAGGATCATGAATACGCAGTATTTT. It is translated as CASSLEAGRIMNTQYF.

The gene calls are TRBV5-1 and TRBJ1-1; 10 bases are a match to TRBD1. Per the germline V gene, CDR1 is SGHRS and CDR2 is YFSETQ. The CDR3 runs to 17 residues. The V segment lost 4 bases and the J segment 0 bases; nucleotides outside the gene matches: 9. CDR3 in DNA: TGCGCCAGCAGCCCCGGGACAGGGGCGCCCATGAACACTGAAGCTTTCTTT. It codes for CASSPGTGAPMNTEAFF.

V is TRBV7-2 and J is TRBJ2-7, with 7 bases lining up with TRBD1. The trim removed 2 bases at V and 3 bases at J, leaving 4 bases unmatched. The germline V gene encodes CDR1 SGHTA and CDR2 FQGNSA. The CDR3 runs 14 residues. CDR3 DNA sequence: TGTGCCAGCAGCTTATCCAGGGGGAACTACGAGCAGTACTTC. As protein: CASSLSRGNYEQYF.

The rearrangement joins TRBV5-1 to TRBJ1-1, with 7 bases matching TRBD1. Germline loops: CDR1 SGHRS, CDR2 YFSETQ. The CDR3 covers 15 residues. Germline trimming cut 4 bases from V and 0 bases from J; bases unmatched to any gene: 6. This chain's CDR3 is CASSQADRVNTEAFF. As DNA, the CDR3 is TGCGCCAGCAGCCAGGCCGACAGGGTGAACACTGAAGCTTTCTTT.

V usage is TRBV5-4 and J usage is TRBJ1-6; D unclear. The V gene lost 0 bases and the J gene lost 8 bases, with 15 bases spanning the gap. The CDR3 loop spans 16 amino acids. Germline lookup yields CDR1 SGHNT and CDR2 YYREEE (reference sequence). CDR3 coding DNA: TGTGCCAGCAGCTTGGGGGTCCCCGGCGGTGATTCACCCCTCCACTTT. It encodes CASSLGVPGGDSPLHF.

The chain has TRBV6-2 or TRBV6-3 and TRBJ2-1, with D uncertain. The CDR3 length is 12 residues. Germline V gene sequence: CDR1 MNHEY, CDR2 SVGEGT. Between the trimmed V and J ends, which lost 2 bases and 10 bases, there was a span of 9 bases. CDR3 residues: CASSYPPEEQFF. DNA of the CDR3: TGTGCCAGCAGTTACCCGCCGGAGGAGCAGTTCTTC.

The rearrangement uses TRBV12-3 or TRBV12-4 and TRBJ1-1; D gene ambiguous. The length of the CDR3 is 13 residues. Trimming cost V 7 bases and J 5 bases, with 14 bases left between them. Here the CDR3 DNA reads TGTGCCAGCAAATCGGGAGGGCTTACTGAAGCTTTCTTT. It is translated as CASKSGGLTEAFF.

The chain uses TRBV11-1 and TRBJ2-7; possibly TRBD1 for D (5 bases). The germline V gene encodes CDR1 SGHAT and CDR2 FQDESV (reference sequence). This CDR3 contains 15 residues. Trimming cost V 1 base and J 2 bases, with 12 bases left between them. The CDR3 is CASSLEAQAAYEQYF. CDR3 in DNA: TGTGCCAGCAGCTTAGAGGCACAGGCAGCCTACGAGCAGTACTTC.

This clone occurred once. This sequence joins TRBV4-1 and TRBJ1-2; 7 bases match TRBD1. CDR1 and CDR2 from the germline V gene are MGHRA and YSYEKL. CDR3 length: 15 residues. The V segment lost 0 bases and the J segment 8 bases; nucleotides outside the gene matches: 9. The CDR3, as DNA: TGCGCCAGCAGCCAAGATAGAGAGGGGGCAATGGGCTACACCTTC. Residues: CASSQDREGAMGYTF.

The genes are TRBV5-1 and TRBJ2-2, with a weak D call TRBD1 (6 bases). Germline V gene sequence: CDR1 SGHRS, CDR2 YFSETQ. The CDR3 consists of 15 residues. Deletions cut 2 bases from V and 5 bases from J, with 13 bases between. The CDR3 is CASSFQWGRTGELFF. The DNA of the CDR3 is TGCGCCAGCAGCTTTCAATGGGGGCGAACCGGGGAGCTGTTTTTT.

This sequence joins TRBV18 and TRBJ2-4; D possibly corresponds to TRBD2 (5 bases). This CDR3 is built from 16 residues. V was shortened by 4 bases and J by 4 bases, with 17 bases between the two germline ends. Germline V gene sequence: CDR1 KGHSH, CDR2 LQKENI. The CDR3 protein is CASSQDLLGAKNIQYF. The CDR3 bases are TGTGCCAGCTCACAGGACTTACTAGGAGCTAAAAACATTCAGTACTTC.

The chain combines TRBV5-4 with TRBJ1-1, with D unclear. The CDR3 is 16 residues long. Germline CDR1 is SGHNT and CDR2 is YYREEE (reference sequence). V was clipped by 2 bases and J by 1 base, with 15 bases between them. In nucleotides, the CDR3 is TGTGCCAGCAGCTTACGACCAACGGGGTGGAACACTGAAGCTTTCTTT. It yields the protein CASSLRPTGWNTEAFF.

A remark on this clone: The sample has other DNA sequences that encode this CDR3 too. This rearrangement joins TRBV11-2 to TRBJ1-2; D is possibly TRBD1 (6 bases). The CDR3 is 15 amino acids. V was shortened by 0 bases and J by 4 bases, with 12 bases between the two germline ends. CDR1 is SGHAT and CDR2 is FQNNGV in the germline V gene. The CDR3 sequence: CASSLDSTGTYGYTF. CDR3 nucleotides: TGTGCCAGCAGCTTAGATTCTACAGGGACCTATGGCTACACCTTC.

The chain is built from TRBV3-1 (or the pseudogene TRBV3-2) and TRBJ2-1; TRBD2 is a possible D gene (6 bases). The CDR3 is 14 residues long. Germline CDR1 reads LGHDT; CDR2 reads YNNKEL (reference sequence). Trimming took off 2 bases at V and 3 bases at J, with 8 bases between the two ends. The CDR3 region is CASSQRDFYNEQFF. Here the CDR3 DNA reads TGTGCCAGCAGCCAAAGGGACTTCTACAATGAGCAGTTCTTC.

This rearrangement joins TRBV7-9 to TRBJ1-1; a possible D gene is TRBD1 (5 bases). Germline-derived CDR1 and CDR2 are SEHNR and FQNEAQ (reference sequence). CDR3 length: 14 residues. Trimming left V 6 bases short and J 2 bases short, with 13 bases between. CDR3 sequence (DNA): TGTGCCAGCAGGTTGAATACAGGAAACACTGAAGCTTTCTTT. Protein sequence: CASRLNTGNTEAFF.

The J gene is TRBJ2-7, the V gene TRBV6-5, with D possibly TRBD2 on 5 matching bases. V shed 6 bases and J shed 0 bases, with 9 bases lying between them. From germline, CDR1 is MNHEY and CDR2 SVGAGI. The CDR3 runs to 13 residues. The CDR3 protein is CASRAGISYEQYF. CDR3 DNA: TGTGCCAGCAGGGCCGGGATCTCCTACGAGCAGTACTTC.

This clone was observed once. The rearrangement links TRBV7-2 to TRBJ1-2, with D maybe TRBD1 (6 bases). Germline CDR1 SGHTA, CDR2 FQGNSA. The length of the CDR3 is 14 residues. V lost 5 bases and J lost 3, with 13 bases in between. The CDR3 bases are TGTGCCAGCAGCCTATCACGACAGGACTATGGCTACACCTTC. As protein: CASSLSRQDYGYTF.

This clone was detected only once. The DNA for the CDR3 is TGTGCCAGTAGTATAGTGTGGGGCTCCAATGAGCAGTTCTTC. Translating it yields CASSIVWGSNEQFF. The chain couples TRBV19 to TRBJ2-1; D may be TRBD1 (5 bases). This CDR3 comprises 14 residues. Germline assignment: CDR1 LNHDA and CDR2 SQIVND (reference sequence). V lost 1 base and J 6 bases, leaving 10 bases between the germline ends.